This T cell receptor (beta chain) came from a study of cytomegalovirus exposure and HLA in healthy donors. The V gene lost 3 bases and the J gene lost 4 bases, with 18 bases spanning the gap. The germline V gene has CDR1 SGHTA and CDR2 FQGTGA. The CDR3 totals 16 residues. Primers for the PCR totalled 60 Vbeta and 13 Jbeta. Produced via immunoSEQ multiplex PCR; TCRdb's table is partial and in-frame only. The repertoire consists of some 150,000 clones, with about 80% occurring once and the leading ten covering more than 1.5%. The receptor was isolated from a woman aged 40 to 55 in good health and CMV-seronegative. V is TRBV7-3 and J is TRBJ1-2; TRBD1 might be the D (6 bases). The sequenced sample was PBMCs. CDR3 residues: CASSLTVTDSIYGYTF. The CDR3 nucleotides read TGTGCCAGCAGCTTGACCGTAACGGACAGCATCTATGGCTACACCTTC. Full variable domain (outside the CDR3, taken from reference TRBV7-3 and TRBJ1-2): GAGVSQTPSNKVTEKGKYVELRCDPISGHTALYWYRQSLGQGPEFLIYFQGTGAADDSGLPNDRFFAVRPEGSVSTLKIQRTERGDSAVYLCASSLTVTDSIYGYTFGSGTRLTVV.